This T cell receptor (beta chain) was captured by sequencing in a study of cytomegalovirus exposure and HLA in healthy donors (TCRdb year 2017). At the level of the whole study: An earlier analysis of approximately 640 of the donors reported roughly 270 Gb of sequence data and approximately 110 million unique TCR beta sequences from around 200 million T cells. An early release that covered roughly 600 HLA-typed donors contained about 300 gigabases of sequencing data and about 93 million unique TCR sequences. Among the roughly 410 genotyped donors, more than 70% belonged to the genetic ancestry cluster associated with self-reported Caucasian donors. The aim of the study was to test whether cataloging public T cell receptors could identify signatures of past pathogen exposure. The study used immunosequencing to profile the T cell repertoires of 600 to 850 subjects and linked those repertoires to cytomegalovirus serostatus. Along with the approximately 620-subject first cohort, a separate validation cohort of around 110 different subjects was used. To predict cytomegalovirus infection status, the study combined high-throughput TCR immunosequencing, statistical association of individual TCRs with disease status, and machine learning. In a later analysis, previously published TCR beta repertoires from roughly 710 donors were re-analyzed and high-resolution HLA genotyping was added so that TCR occurrence patterns could be studied. Rather than drawing on any new phenotypic data, the later analysis identified candidate immune exposures from TCR beta sequences and the way those sequences occurred across donors. In an earlier analysis of roughly 580 of the donors, high-throughput TCR beta sequencing was used to judge whether each TCR beta V gene segment behaved as functional or pseudogenic. Donor age, sex, ethnicity and CMV serostatus were compiled together with the repertoire data. A later genetic analysis used genome-wide SNP genotypes for about 60% of the roughly 670 donors, treating that subset as a discovery cohort. Every discovery cohort repertoire had been produced on one sequencing platform. HLA typing included class I and class II loci at four-digit resolution. Typing coverage varied by locus: roughly 629-640 donors for A, B, C, DRB1 and DQB1; around 560 for DQA1; approximately 610 for DPA1; approximately 470 for DPB1. Roughly five DR-DQ haplotypes were handled as single units for association and clustering because linkage in the cohort was strong. Among roughly 400 genotyped donors of the cohort, an average of about 220,000 unique TCR beta nucleotide sequences was sequenced per donor, of which approximately 19% were non-productive. The paper as a whole reports these results and caveats: HLA typing was unavailable for some donors at each locus, so association tests used only the typed subset. Some IMGT-functional V segments, including TRBV6-2 and TRBV6-3, could not be told apart with the 87-base-pair reads, so those segments were excluded. The cohort was sequenced for TCR beta chains only, and without alpha or paired-chain data the features that could be detected were limited. In a later analysis, most CMV-associated TCR beta chains were found to appear HLA-restricted, with HLA associations seemingly driven largely by CMV exposure. CMV serostatus was the only immune exposure information available for the cohort. Linkage disequilibrium might explain the correlated functional status among segregating V segments, but an unknown experimental factor could not be ruled out. The presence/absence analyses assumed that sequencing depth was roughly uniform across donors, and that assumption may not be true. The earlier analysis of about 600 of the donors excluded 15 to 20 rarely observed V segments, including chromosome 9 orphons, because counts were too low. A later analysis found that HLA-associated TCR beta chains were more clonally expanded and had lower generation probabilities than equally common non-associated chains. Three of the identified cytomegalovirus-associated TCR beta chains were confirmed in vitro to be specific for cytomegalovirus antigens. Cytomegalovirus status was reported to be diagnosed by the classifier with high specificity and sensitivity in both the original and validation cohorts. The study gave a list of 150 to 200 TCR beta chains associated with cytomegalovirus. According to the authors, the approach could potentially be generalized to other disease states and immunological phenotypes. In a later genetic analysis, a missense DCLRE1C variant was associated with V-gene and J-gene trimming of TCR beta chains, and the association was replicated in an independent cohort. The sequencing pipeline was judged likely to have produced a cluster of highly shared sequence variants as a technical artifact. When HLA alleles, especially DR and DQ, strongly co-occurred, attributing TCR associations to individual alleles was difficult. Most TCR sequences were observed very rarely across donors, whereas some public TCRs were present in many individuals. A further reported finding was that TCR beta sequences accurately predicted the HLA-A and HLA-B alleles for most subjects in the first cohort. Specific HLA alleles were associated with more than 15,000 TCR beta sequences at a false discovery rate of 0.05 in a later analysis. A later analysis found that TCR association rates varied across HLA loci, with DRB1 alleles showing the most associated TCRs and HLA-C alleles the fewest. Compared with the 666-donor mean, donors in an Asian-associated ancestry cluster had fewer N-insertions in productive TCRs, according to a later genetic analysis. In a later analysis, several top co-occurrence clusters were reported to appear linked to parvovirus B19, influenza, CMV and Epstein-Barr virus. In an earlier analysis of roughly 560 of the donors, most TCR beta V segments were observed in productive rearrangements about 87% or about 30% of the time, broadly matching IMGT annotations.

The cohort consisted of 666 healthy bone marrow donors. At the time of sampling, all cohort members were nominally healthy, though unrecorded immune exposures were likely present. The donor tested CMV seronegative, placing the donor among the 350 to 400 seronegative members of the cohort. Each donor provided a peripheral blood sample, and peripheral blood mononuclear cells were used for TCR beta sequencing. Genomic DNA was extracted from the blood cell samples with the Qiagen DNeasy Blood Extraction Kit. Including the terminal cysteine and phenylalanine, the CDR3 comprises 14 residues. The DNA shown is the 42-base CDR3, in frame from base 1. Sequences ENHRY (CDR1) and SYGVKD (CDR2) are obtained from the germline V gene. Trimming removed 2 bases from V and 5 bases from J; the gene matches leave 3 bases unexplained. Turning to this clone: Its antigen is currently not known. Base qualities were left out, and no much larger clone turns up one base away.

Libraries came from the immunoSEQ multiplex PCR assay. The multiplex PCR relied on a mix of 60 forward primers for TCR Vbeta segments and 13 reverse primers for TCR Jbeta segments. The CDR3 region of rearranged TCR beta genes was amplified from genomic DNA with a multiplex PCR assay. The Illumina HiSeq System was used to sequence the amplified TCR beta libraries as 87-base-pair reads. The paper's processing steps were these. Across the roughly 600 repertoires, a later analysis counted 80 million or so unique TCR beta chains, roughly 11 million of which were shared by at least two donors. A nearest-neighbor algorithm error-corrected the raw reads and collapsed the reads into unique sequences, merging closely related sequences to remove PCR and sequencing errors. Alignment of CDR3 sequences to IMGT reference sequences was used to assign V, D and J gene segments. For a sequence to be retained, a match of at least six nucleotides to both a V gene segment and a J gene segment was required. A rearrangement was called productive if the CDR3 had no stop codons and remained in frame with V and J, and every other rearrangement was called non-productive. CDR3 was defined according to IMGT convention as the region running from the second conserved V-encoded cysteine to the conserved J-encoded phenylalanine. The earlier analysis of some 600 of the donors excluded sequences that lacked an unambiguous match to a single V gene segment. In an earlier analysis of a few hundred of the donors, V segments were called functional above 56.7% productive rearrangements and were called segregating when the between-donor standard deviation exceeded 5%. To diagnose cytomegalovirus status from the catalog of TCR beta chain sequences, a statistical classification framework was built. V and J gene assignment, in a later analysis, came from comparing TCR nucleotide sequences with IMGT/GENE-DB human TR gene sequences. A later analysis assigned CDR3 sequences and most-parsimonious VDJ recombination scenarios with the TCRdist pipeline. In a later analysis, each TCR beta chain was defined by its CDR3 amino acid sequence together with its V-gene family, and reads lacking a unique V-gene family were excluded. To address suspected cross-contamination and a sequencing artifact, a later analysis removed 450 to 700 highly shared, low-generation-probability nucleotide sequences. In a later analysis, a clonal expansion index for each public chain was calculated from normalized within-repertoire ranks of inferred template counts. A later analysis computed generation probabilities with a VDJ recombination model fitted to out-of-frame rearrangements, and checked the results against IGoR. A later analysis scored TCR-TCR, TCR-HLA and TCR-CMV co-occurrence with hypergeometric tests, applying a repertoire-size bias correction to TCR pairs. False discovery rates were estimated in a later analysis by permuting HLA or CMV assignments 20 times. In a later analysis, co-occurring TCRs were grouped using DBSCAN, and TCRdist sequence similarity was added for clustering within HLA-allele-positive subsets. For co-occurrence clustering, repertoires with fewer than 30,000 or more than 120,000 public chains were excluded, along with five repertoires with anomalous nucleotide sharing. TCRdb limited this immuneACCESS table to in-frame rearrangements with V and J called. A share of clones is missing; checked studies link under half to unresolved V genes, and the rest is unexplained. D and trimming come from the DNA, and the V and J calls and clone size come from that table. The sample contains fewer than 150,000 clones, roughly 78% of them found a single time. 1% of the sample is held by the ten biggest clonotypes.

The sequenced sample consisted of PBMCs. This chain joins TRBV10-3 to TRBJ2-7, and 10 junction bases match TRBD2. This receptor was identified in a man between 40 and 49 years old in good health and CMV-seronegative. CDR3 loop: CAISELAGVDEQYF. The DNA is TGTGCCATCAGTGAGCTAGCGGGAGTCGACGAGCAGTACTTC.